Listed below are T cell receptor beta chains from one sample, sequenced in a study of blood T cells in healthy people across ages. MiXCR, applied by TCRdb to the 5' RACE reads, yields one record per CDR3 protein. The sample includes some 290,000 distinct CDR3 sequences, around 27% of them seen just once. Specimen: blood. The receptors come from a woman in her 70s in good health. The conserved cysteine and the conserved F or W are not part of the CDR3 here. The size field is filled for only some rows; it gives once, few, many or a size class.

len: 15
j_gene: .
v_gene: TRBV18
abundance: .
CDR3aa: ASSPPGLAANYNEQF

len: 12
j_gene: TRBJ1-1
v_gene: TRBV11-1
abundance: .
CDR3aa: ASSLAQGNTEAS

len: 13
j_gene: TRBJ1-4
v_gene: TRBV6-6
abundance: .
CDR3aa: ASSPGTDTNEKLF

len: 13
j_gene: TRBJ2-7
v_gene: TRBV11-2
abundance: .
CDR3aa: ASRAPGGTNYEQY

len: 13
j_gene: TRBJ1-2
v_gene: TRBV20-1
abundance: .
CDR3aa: SARQGSYVNYGYT

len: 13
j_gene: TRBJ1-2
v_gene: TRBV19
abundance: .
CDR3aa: ASKRGGDEVYGYT

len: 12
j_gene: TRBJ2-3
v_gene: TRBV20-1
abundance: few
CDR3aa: SAPPLKTTDTQY

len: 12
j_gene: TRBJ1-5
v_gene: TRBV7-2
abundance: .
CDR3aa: ASSLRGINQPQH

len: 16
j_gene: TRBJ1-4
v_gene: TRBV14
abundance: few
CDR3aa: ASSREVAPGQGDEKLF

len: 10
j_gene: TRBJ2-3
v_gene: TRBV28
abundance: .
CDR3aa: ASSLIADTQY

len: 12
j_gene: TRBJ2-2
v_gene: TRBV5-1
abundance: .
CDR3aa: ASSLVPITGELF

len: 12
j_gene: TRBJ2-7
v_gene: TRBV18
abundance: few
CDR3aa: ASSPPTGENEQY

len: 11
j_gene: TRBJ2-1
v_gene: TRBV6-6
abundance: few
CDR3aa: ASSLRTDNEQF

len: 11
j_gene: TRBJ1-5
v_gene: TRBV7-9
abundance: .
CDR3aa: ASSWEVGQPQH

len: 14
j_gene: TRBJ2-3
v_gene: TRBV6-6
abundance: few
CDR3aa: ASSYFAGVGSDTQY

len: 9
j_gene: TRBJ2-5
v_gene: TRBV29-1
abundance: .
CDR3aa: SVGGTLQEN

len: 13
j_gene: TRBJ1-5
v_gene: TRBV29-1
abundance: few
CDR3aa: SVTTGSNSNQPQH

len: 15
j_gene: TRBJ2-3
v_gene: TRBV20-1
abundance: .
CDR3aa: SASLFLAGGGTDTQY